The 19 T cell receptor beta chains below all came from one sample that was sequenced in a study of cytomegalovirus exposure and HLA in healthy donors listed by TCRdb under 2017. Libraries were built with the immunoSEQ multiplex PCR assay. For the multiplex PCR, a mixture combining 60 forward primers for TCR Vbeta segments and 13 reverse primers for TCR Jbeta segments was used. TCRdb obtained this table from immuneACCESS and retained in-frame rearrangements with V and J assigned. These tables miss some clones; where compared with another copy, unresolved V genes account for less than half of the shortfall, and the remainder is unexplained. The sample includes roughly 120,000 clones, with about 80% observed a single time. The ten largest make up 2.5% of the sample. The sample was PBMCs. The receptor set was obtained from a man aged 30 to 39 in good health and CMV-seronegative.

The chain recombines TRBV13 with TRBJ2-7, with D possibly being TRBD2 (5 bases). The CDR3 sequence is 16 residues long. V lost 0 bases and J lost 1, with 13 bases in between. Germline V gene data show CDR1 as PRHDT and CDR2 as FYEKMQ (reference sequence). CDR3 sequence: CASSLGIGVGSYEQYF. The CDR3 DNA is TGTGCCAGCAGCTTAGGGATCGGGGTTGGATCCTACGAGCAGTACTTC.

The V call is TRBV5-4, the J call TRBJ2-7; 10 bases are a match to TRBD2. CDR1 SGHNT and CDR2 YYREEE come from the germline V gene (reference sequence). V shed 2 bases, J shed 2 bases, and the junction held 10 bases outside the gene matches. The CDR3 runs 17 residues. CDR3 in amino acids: CASSLGLAVTSTYEQYF. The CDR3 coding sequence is TGTGCCAGCAGCTTAGGACTAGCGGTAACCTCAACCTACGAGCAGTACTTC. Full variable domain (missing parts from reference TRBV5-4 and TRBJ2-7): ETGVTQSPTHLIKTRGQQVTLRCSSQSGHNTVSWYQQALGQGPQFIFQYYREEENGRGNFPPRFSGLQFPNYSSELNVNALELDDSALYLCASSLGLAVTSTYEQYFGPGTRLTVT.

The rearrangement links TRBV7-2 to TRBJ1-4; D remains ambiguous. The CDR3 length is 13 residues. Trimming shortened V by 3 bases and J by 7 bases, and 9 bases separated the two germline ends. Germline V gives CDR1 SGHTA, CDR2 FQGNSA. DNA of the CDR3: TGTGCCAGCAGCTTGCCCTCTAGTGAAAAACTGTTTTTT. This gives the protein CASSLPSSEKLFF.

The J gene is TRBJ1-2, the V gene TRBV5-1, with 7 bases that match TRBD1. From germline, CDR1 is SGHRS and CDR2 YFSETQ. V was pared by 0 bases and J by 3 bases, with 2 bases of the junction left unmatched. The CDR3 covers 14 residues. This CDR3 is CASSLGGTDYGYTF. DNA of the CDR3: TGCGCCAGCAGCTTGGGTGGGACAGACTATGGCTACACCTTC.

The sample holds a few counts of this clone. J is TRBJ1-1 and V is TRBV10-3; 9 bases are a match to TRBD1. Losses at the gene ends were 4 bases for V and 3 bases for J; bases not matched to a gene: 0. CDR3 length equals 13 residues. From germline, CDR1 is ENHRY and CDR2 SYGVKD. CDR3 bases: TGTGCCATCAGTGGGACAGGGGACACTGAAGCTTTCTTT. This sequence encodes CAISGTGDTEAFF.

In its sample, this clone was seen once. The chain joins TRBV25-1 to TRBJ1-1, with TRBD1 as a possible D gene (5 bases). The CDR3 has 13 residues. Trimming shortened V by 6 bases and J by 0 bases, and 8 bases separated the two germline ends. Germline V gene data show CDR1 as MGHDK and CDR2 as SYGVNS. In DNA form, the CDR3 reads TGTGCCAGCAGGGCAGGGTTGAACACTGAAGCTTTCTTT. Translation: CASRAGLNTEAFF.

This CDR3 is CASSPAGGGYSNQPQHF. In nucleotides, the CDR3 is TGTGCCAGTAGTCCCGCGGGGGGGGGATATAGCAATCAGCCCCAGCATTTT. This chain links TRBV19 with TRBJ1-5, with a weak D call TRBD1 (5 bases). V gave up 5 bases and J gave up 0 bases, with 17 bases separating them. CDR1 and CDR2 from the germline V gene are LNHDA and SQIVND (reference sequence). The CDR3 length is 17 residues.

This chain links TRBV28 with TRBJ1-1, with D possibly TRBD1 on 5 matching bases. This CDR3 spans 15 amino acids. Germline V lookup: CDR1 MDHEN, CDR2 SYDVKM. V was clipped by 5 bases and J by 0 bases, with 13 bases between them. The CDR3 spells CASSPRTTLNTEAFF. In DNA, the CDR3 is TGTGCCAGCAGTCCCCGGACAACTTTGAACACTGAAGCTTTCTTT.

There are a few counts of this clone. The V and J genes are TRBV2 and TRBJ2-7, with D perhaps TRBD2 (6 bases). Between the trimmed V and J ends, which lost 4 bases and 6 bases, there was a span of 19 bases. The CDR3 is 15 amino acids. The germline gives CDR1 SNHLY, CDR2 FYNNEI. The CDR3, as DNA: TGTGCCAGCAGTGGTCCTAGCGCCAACCTGGGCGAGCAGTACTTC. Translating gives CASSGPSANLGEQYF.

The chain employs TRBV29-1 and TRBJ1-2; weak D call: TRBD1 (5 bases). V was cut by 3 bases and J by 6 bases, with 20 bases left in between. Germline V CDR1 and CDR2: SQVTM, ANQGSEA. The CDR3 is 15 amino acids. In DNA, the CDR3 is TGCAGCGTTGAGCGGCCACAGGATTCCGTACATGGCTACACCTTC. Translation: CSVERPQDSVHGYTF. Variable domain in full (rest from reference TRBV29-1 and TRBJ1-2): SAVISQKPSRDICQRGTSLTIQCQVDSQVTMMFWYRQQPGQSLTLIATANQGSEATYESGFVIDKFPISRPNLTFSTLTVSNMSPEDSSIYLCSVERPQDSVHGYTFGSGTRLTVV.

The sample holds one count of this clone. The CDR3 nucleotides read TGTGCCAGCAGCGCATTAGGACTAGCAGAGACCCAGTACTTC. Protein product: CASSALGLAETQYF. V gene TRBV9 combines with J gene TRBJ2-5; the match to TRBD2 covers 8 bases. The ends lost 3 bases at V and 4 bases at J; junction bases unmatched: 5. CDR1 SGDLS and CDR2 YYNGEE come from the germline V gene. This CDR3 contains 14 residues. Drawing the rest from reference TRBV9 and TRBJ2-5, the complete variable domain is DSGVTQTPKHLITATGQRVTLRCSPRSGDLSVYWYQQSLDQGLQFLIQYYNGEERAKGNILERFSAQQFPDLHSELNLSSLELGDSALYFCASSALGLAETQYFGPGTRLLVL.

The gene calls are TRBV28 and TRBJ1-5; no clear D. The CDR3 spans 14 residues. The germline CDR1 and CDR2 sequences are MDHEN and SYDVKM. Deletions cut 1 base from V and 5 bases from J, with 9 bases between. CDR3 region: CASSLLLADQPQHF. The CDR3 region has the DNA TGTGCCAGCAGTTTATTGTTAGCGGATCAGCCCCAGCATTTT.

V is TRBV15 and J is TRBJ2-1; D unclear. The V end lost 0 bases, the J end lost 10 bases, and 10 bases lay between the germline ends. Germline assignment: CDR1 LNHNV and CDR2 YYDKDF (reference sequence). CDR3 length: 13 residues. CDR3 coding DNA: TGTGCCACCAGCAGAGAAAGGAGAGAGGAGCAGTTCTTC. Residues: CATSRERREEQFF. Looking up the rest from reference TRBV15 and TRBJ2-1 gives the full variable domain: DAMVIQNPRYQVTQFGKPVTLSCSQTLNHNVMYWYQQKSSQAPKLLFHYYDKDFNNEADTPDNFQSRRPNTSFCFLDIRSPGLGDTAMYLCATSRERREEQFFGPGTRLTVL.

The CDR3 loop is CASTEGLGQFEAFF. CDR3 DNA sequence: TGTGCCAGCACCGAGGGATTAGGGCAGTTTGAAGCTTTCTTT. The rearrangement joins TRBV6-1 to TRBJ1-1; D is ambiguous. CDR3 length: 14 amino acids. The V end was cut by 7 bases, the J end by 7 bases, with 19 bases between. Germline assignment: CDR1 MNHNS and CDR2 SASEGT.

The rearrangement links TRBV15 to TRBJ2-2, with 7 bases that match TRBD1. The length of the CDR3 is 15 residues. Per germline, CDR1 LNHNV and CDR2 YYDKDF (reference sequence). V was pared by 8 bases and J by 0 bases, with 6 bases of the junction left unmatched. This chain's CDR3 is CATHLGTANTGELFF. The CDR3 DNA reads TGTGCCACCCACCTAGGGACAGCGAACACCGGGGAGCTGTTTTTT.

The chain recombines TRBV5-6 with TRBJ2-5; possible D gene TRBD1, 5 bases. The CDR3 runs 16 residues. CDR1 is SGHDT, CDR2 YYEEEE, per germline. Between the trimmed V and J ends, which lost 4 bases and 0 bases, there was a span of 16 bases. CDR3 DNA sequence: TGTGCCAGCAGCCCCCTTGACAGTCGGTACCAAGAGACCCAGTACTTC. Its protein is CASSPLDSRYQETQYF.

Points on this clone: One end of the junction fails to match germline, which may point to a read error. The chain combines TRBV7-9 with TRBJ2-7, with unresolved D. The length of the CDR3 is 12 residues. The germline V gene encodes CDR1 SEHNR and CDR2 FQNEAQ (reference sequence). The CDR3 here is CSSSLVTYEQYF. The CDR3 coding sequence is TGTTCCAGCAGCTTAGTTACCTACGAGCAGTACTTC.

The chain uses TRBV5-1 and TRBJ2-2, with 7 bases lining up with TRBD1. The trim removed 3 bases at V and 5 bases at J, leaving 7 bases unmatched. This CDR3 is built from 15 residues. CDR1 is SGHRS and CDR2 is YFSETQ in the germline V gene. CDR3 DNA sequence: TGCGCCAGCAGCTCCGGGCTGACAGGGACCGGGGAGCTGTTTTTT. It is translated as CASSSGLTGTGELFF.

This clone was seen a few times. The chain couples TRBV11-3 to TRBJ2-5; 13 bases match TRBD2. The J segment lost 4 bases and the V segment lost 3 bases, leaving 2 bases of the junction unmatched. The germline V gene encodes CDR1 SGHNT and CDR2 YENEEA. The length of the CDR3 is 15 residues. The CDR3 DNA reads TGTGCCAGCAGCTTTGGGACTAGCGGGATAGAGACCCAGTACTTC. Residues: CASSFGTSGIETQYF.